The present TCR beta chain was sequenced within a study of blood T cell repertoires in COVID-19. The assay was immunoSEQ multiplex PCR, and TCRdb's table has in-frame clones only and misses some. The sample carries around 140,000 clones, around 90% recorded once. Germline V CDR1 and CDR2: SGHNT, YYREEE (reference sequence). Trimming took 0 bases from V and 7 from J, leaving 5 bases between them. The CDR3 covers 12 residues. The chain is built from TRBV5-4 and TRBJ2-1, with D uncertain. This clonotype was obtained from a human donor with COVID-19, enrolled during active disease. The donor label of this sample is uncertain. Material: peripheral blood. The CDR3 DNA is TGTGCCAGCAGCTTGGACCGGAATGAGCAGTTCTTC. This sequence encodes CASSLDRNEQFF.